This note documents a single TCR beta chain sequence. Treatment defined: about 20 received Ad26.COV2.S at low or high dose, single or two shots; five or six received placebo; per-sample allocation not given. Vaccine and placebo recipients were sampled on day 63 after the first injection. Trimming took 0 bases from V and 4 from J, leaving 10 bases between them. The CDR3 loop spans 14 amino acids. CDR1 and CDR2 (germline): SGDLS, YYNGEE. These data come from a study of Ad26.COV2.S vaccination and SARS-CoV-2 variants. Here immunoSEQ multiplex PCR was the method, and the copy in TCRdb shows in-frame clones only, minus some. The data show roughly 270,000 clones, 80% to 90% seen once.

The V call is TRBV9, the J call TRBJ1-1; the D gene is possibly TRBD1 (6 bases). The sequencing used peripheral blood, collected in a trial of Ad26.COV2.S vaccine versus placebo. The clonotype comes from a person aged 18 to 65 who received the Ad26.COV2.S COVID-19 vaccine or a placebo. The CDR3 bases are TGTGCCAGCAGCGTAGGGGGAGGGGGCACTGAAGCTTTCTTT. Its translation is CASSVGGGGTEAFF.